The next 6 T cell receptor beta chains were all read from a single sample in a study of T cells in Graves' hyperthyroidism and ophthalmopathy (dated by TCRdb to the late 2010s). Preparation of the library involved multiplex PCR. Instrument on record: Illumina HiSeq 2000. The TCR beta CDR3 regions were amplified from the RNA transcripts. A first-round RT-PCR of the TCR CDR3 used the HTBI primer set with the Qiagen OneStep RT-PCR kit. The public reads were reprocessed in TCRdb via fastp at Q25 and MiXCR, keeping in-frame beta chains. Identical CDR3 proteins give one entry, which carries the most common genes and DNA. A total of hundreds of thousands of distinct CDR3 sequences appear in this sample, around 15% of them only once. 3.5% to 4.5% of the sample goes to the ten largest clones. Sequencing was done on a sample of blood. Receptors were obtained from a woman aged 40 to 50 with Graves' ophthalmopathy.

Many counts were recorded for this clonotype. This chain connects TRBV12-5 to TRBJ2-6; maybe TRBD1 (6 bases). The CDR3 is made up of 17 amino acids. In germline, CDR1 is LGHNT, CDR2 FRNRAP. V was pared by 3 bases and J by 0 bases, with 12 bases between. The CDR3: CASGFRGPLSGANVLTF. Written as DNA, the CDR3 is TGTGCTAGTGGTTTCAGGGGTCCCCTCTCTGGGGCCAACGTCCTGACTTTC.

This clonotype has at least ten counts. The chain links TRBV28 to TRBJ1-1, with 9 bases lining up with TRBD1. CDR1 is MDHEN and CDR2 is SYDVKM in the germline V gene. Trimming at V came to 5 bases and at J to 5 bases, leaving 6 bases not matched to a gene. This CDR3 spans 14 amino acids. DNA for the CDR3: TGTGCCAGCAGTCAGAGGGACAGGGAGACTGAAGCTTTCTTT. This codes for CASSQRDRETEAFF.

This clonotype has ten or more counts. V usage is TRBV7-2 and J usage is TRBJ1-2, with D uncertain. Germline lookup yields CDR1 SGHTA and CDR2 FQGNSA. The V end lost 5 bases, the J end lost 5 bases, and 12 bases lay between the germline ends. CDR3 length: 13 amino acids. CDR3 residues: CASSADRNYGYTF. In nucleotides, the CDR3 is TGTGCCAGCAGCGCCGACCGAAATTATGGCTACACCTTC.

This clonotype was picked up a small number of times. V is TRBV4-2 and J is TRBJ2-2, with D maybe TRBD1 (6 bases). Trimming stripped 0 bases from V and 5 bases from J, with 7 bases between. The CDR3 is 14 amino acids. CDR1 and CDR2 (germline): LGHNA, YNFKEQ. The CDR3 DNA sequence: TGTGCCAGCAGCCAAGATCAGGGGACCGGGGAGCTGTTTTTT. Translating it yields CASSQDQGTGELFF.

This clonotype was found many times. The chain has TRBV6-2 or TRBV6-3 and TRBJ2-7; D may be TRBD2 (7 bases). This CDR3 region has 17 residues. V lost 0 bases, J lost 2 bases, and 17 bases lay in between. Germline CDR1 reads MNHEY; CDR2 reads SVGEGT. In DNA, the CDR3 is TGTGCCAGCAGTTACTCGTCGGCGGGGGCAGGGGCCTACGAGCAGTACTTC. Amino acids: CASSYSSAGAGAYEQYF.

This clonotype came up a few times. This chain uses TRBV9 with TRBJ2-2; D may be TRBD2 (6 bases). Germline V gene sequence: CDR1 SGDLS, CDR2 YYNGEE. Trimming removed 0 bases from V and 2 bases from J, with 11 bases in between. The CDR3 contains 16 residues. CDR3 in amino acids: CASSVGWGGNTGELFF. In DNA, the CDR3 is TGTGCCAGCAGCGTAGGATGGGGAGGTAACACCGGGGAGCTGTTTTTT. Full variable domain (missing parts from reference TRBV9 and TRBJ2-2): DSGVTQTPKHLITATGQRVTLRCSPRSGDLSVYWYQQSLDQGLQFLIQYYNGEERAKGNILERFSAQQFPDLHSELNLSSLELGDSALYFCASSVGWGGNTGELFFGEGSRLTVL.